A selection of T cell receptor beta chains follows, all from one sample in a study of blood T cell repertoires in COVID-19. Generated by immunoSEQ multiplex PCR, the TCRdb table keeps only in-frame clones and is missing some. This sample carries some 270,000 clones, 86% of them seen once, and the ten largest clones take approximately 9.7%. Sequenced sample: peripheral blood. These receptors were obtained from a man between 35 and 55 years old with active or convalescent COVID-19. CDR3s include the opening cysteine and the closing phenylalanine or tryptophan. D genes are given only for firm matches. Clone size is given for some rows only: seen once, a few or many times, or a class if the clone is expanded.

d_call | j_call | clone_size | v_call | cdr3_aa | cdr3_nt
NA | TRBJ2-7 | NA | TRBV3-1/TRBV3-2 | CASRGRDKTYEQYF | TGTGCCAGCAGGGGAAGGGACAAGACCTACGAGCAGTACTTC
NA | TRBJ1-1 | NA | TRBV10-2 | CASRSGPGSTEAFF | TGCGCCAGCAGGTCCGGCCCCGGGTCCACTGAAGCTTTCTTT
NA | TRBJ1-3 | NA | TRBV5-1 | CASSLVPRWSGNTIYF | TGCGCCAGCAGCTTGGTTCCCAGGTGGTCTGGAAACACCATATATTTT
NA | TRBJ2-7 | once | TRBV19 | CASSNTIAGGHEQYF | TGTGCCAGTAGTAACACAATCGCCGGGGGTCACGAGCAGTACTTC
NA | TRBJ1-1 | NA | TRBV19 | CASSHGVLNTEAFF | TGTGCCAGTAGTCACGGGGTCTTGAACACTGAAGCTTTCTTT
TRBD1 | TRBJ2-7 | once | TRBV5-4 | CASSLGQGSSYEQYF | TGTGCCAGCAGCCTTGGACAGGGGAGCTCCTACGAGCAGTACTTC
NA | TRBJ1-2 | NA | TRBV6-5 | CASLRRGGDYGYTF | TGTGCCAGCCTCCGACGGGGGGGCGACTATGGCTACACCTTC
NA | TRBJ1-4 | NA | TRBV6-5 | CASSPRPGGDEKLFF | TGTGCCAGCAGTCCCAGACCGGGAGGGGACGAAAAACTGTTTTTT
TRBD2 | TRBJ2-2 | NA | TRBV9 | CASSVEGGRRVPGELFF | TGTGCCAGCAGCGTTGAGGGAGGGCGGAGGGTCCCCGGGGAGCTGTTTTTT
NA | TRBJ2-3 | NA | TRBV7-2 | CASSPTPTGTTDTQYF | TGTGCCAGCAGCCCGACCCCGACAGGCACGACAGATACGCAGTATTTT
TRBD1 | TRBJ1-5 | few | TRBV19 | CASSKTDRVANQPQHF | TGTGCCAGTAGTAAAACCGACAGGGTAGCCAATCAGCCCCAGCATTTT
NA | TRBJ1-5 | few | TRBV2 | CASTFDSVEPQHF | TGTGCCAGCACTTTCGACAGTGTAGAGCCCCAGCATTTT
TRBD1 | TRBJ1-3 | once | TRBV5-1 | CASSSGTGISGNTIYF | TGCGCCAGCAGTTCCGGGACAGGGATATCTGGAAACACCATATATTTT
TRBD1 | TRBJ2-1 | NA | TRBV24-1 | CATSDPGQGSNEQFF | TGTGCCACCAGTGATCCGGGACAGGGATCTAATGAGCAGTTCTTC
NA | TRBJ1-2 | NA | TRBV3-1/TRBV3-2 | CASSPTDRGYGYTF | TGTGCCAGCAGCCCGACGGATCGGGGCTATGGCTACACCTTC
TRBD1 | TRBJ2-1 | once | TRBV19 | CASSQSGQGTEYEQFF | TGTGCCAGTAGTCAATCTGGACAGGGGACAGAATATGAGCAGTTCTTC
NA | TRBJ2-3 | NA | TRBV9 | CASSVDYADTQYF | TGTGCCAGCAGCGTCGATTATGCGGATACGCAGTATTTT
NA | TRBJ1-1 | NA | TRBV11-1 | CASSLRGADEAFF | TGTGCCAGCAGCTTGCGGGGAGCCGATGAAGCTTTCTTT
TRBD1 | TRBJ2-1 | NA | TRBV5-1 | CASSLEQGARNEQFF | TGCGCCAGCAGCTTGGAACAGGGGGCGCGTAATGAGCAGTTCTTC
TRBD1 | TRBJ2-7 | NA | TRBV19 | CASSSSTGPASYEQYF | TGTGCCAGTAGTTCCTCGACAGGGCCTGCTTCCTACGAGCAGTACTTC
NA | TRBJ1-1 | NA | TRBV6-4 | CASSDSRRGRPNTEAFF | TGTGCCAGCAGTGACTCGAGAAGGGGCAGACCAAACACTGAAGCTTTCTTT
NA | TRBJ2-6 | once | TRBV7-6 | CASSLAGGAGANVLTF | TGTGCCAGCAGCTTAGCAGGAGGGGCTGGGGCCAACGTCCTGACTTTC
TRBD1 | TRBJ1-1 | NA | TRBV4-1 | CASSQGTGGKFEAFF | TGCGCCAGCAGCCAAGGGACAGGGGGGAAATTTGAGGCTTTCTTT
TRBD1 | TRBJ1-1 | NA | TRBV11-2 | CASSQQGDTEAFF | TGTGCCAGCAGCCAGCAGGGGGACACTGAAGCTTTCTTT
NA | TRBJ2-7 | NA | TRBV2 | CASSVSPAYEQYF | TGTGCCAGCAGTGTTTCCCCCGCCTACGAGCAGTACTTC
TRBD1 | TRBJ1-6 | NA | TRBV5-6 | CASSLGGHRGSSPLHF | TGTGCCAGCAGCTTGGGGGGGCACAGGGGCAGCTCACCCCTCCACTTT
TRBD1 | TRBJ1-4 | NA | TRBV6-1 | CASSETPGQPATNEKLFF | TGTGCCAGCAGTGAAACCCCGGGACAGCCTGCAACTAATGAAAAACTGTTTTTT
TRBD2 | TRBJ2-3 | NA | TRBV19 | CASTSGYSTDTQYF | TGTGCCAGTACTAGCGGATATAGCACAGATACGCAGTATTTT
TRBD1 | TRBJ2-2 | NA | TRBV24-1 | CATSGQRTGADTGELFF | TGTGCCACCAGTGGTCAACGGACAGGTGCGGACACCGGGGAGCTGTTTTTT
TRBD2 | TRBJ2-7 | NA | TRBV7-8 | CASSLAGGPNEQYF | TGTGCCAGCAGTCTAGCGGGAGGGCCGAACGAGCAGTACTTC
TRBD2 | TRBJ2-7 | NA | TRBV4-1 | CASSNPGGSSYEQYF | TGCGCCAGCAGCAATCCCGGGGGGTCCTCCTACGAGCAGTACTTC
TRBD2 | TRBJ2-5 | NA | TRBV24-1 | CATSELAGETQYF | TGTGCCACCAGTGAACTAGCGGGAGAGACCCAGTACTTC
NA | TRBJ1-6 | NA | TRBV10-2 | CASSESIGGSYNSPLHF | TGCGCCAGCAGTGAGTCTATCGGGGGCTCCTATAATTCACCCCTCCACTTT
TRBD2 | TRBJ2-2 | NA | TRBV11-3 | CASSLAVTSGSPGELFF | TGTGCCAGCAGCTTAGCGGTGACTAGCGGGAGCCCCGGGGAGCTGTTTTTT
NA | TRBJ1-1 | few | TRBV7-9 | CASRHPGNVGTEAFF | TGTGCCAGCAGACACCCAGGGAATGTGGGCACTGAAGCTTTCTTT
TRBD2 | TRBJ2-5 | NA | TRBV19 | CASSMGLAGQETQYF | TGTGCCAGTAGTATGGGACTAGCGGGTCAAGAGACCCAGTACTTC
TRBD1 | TRBJ1-2 | NA | TRBV30 | CAWSTPQGADGYTF | TGTGCCTGGAGTACCCCACAGGGGGCAGATGGCTACACCTTC
NA | TRBJ2-7 | NA | TRBV29-1 | CSVVDRGAASYEQYF | TGCAGCGTTGTGGACCGGGGGGCCGCATCCTACGAGCAGTACTTC
NA | TRBJ2-7 | NA | TRBV19 | CASSDRGSEQYF | TGTGCCAGTAGTGATAGAGGTTCCGAGCAGTACTTC
TRBD2 | TRBJ2-5 | few | TRBV11-2 | CASSPLAGKGGGETQYF | TGTGCCAGCAGCCCCTTAGCGGGAAAGGGAGGAGGAGAGACCCAGTACTTC
NA | TRBJ2-1 | NA | TRBV24-1 | CATSGLVGGNEQFF | TGTGCCACCAGTGGACTAGTGGGGGGCAATGAGCAGTTCTTC
NA | TRBJ2-1 | NA | TRBV21-1 | CASSKVRLALYNEQFF | TGTGCCAGCAGCAAAGTCAGGCTAGCGCTCTACAATGAGCAGTTCTTC
TRBD1 | TRBJ2-7 | NA | TRBV29-1 | CSAPTGDQLEYF | TGCAGCGCCCCGACAGGGGATCAGTTGGAGTACTTC
TRBD1 | TRBJ1-5 | NA | TRBV7-8 | CASSFGQANQPQHF | TGTGCCAGCAGCTTCGGACAGGCGAATCAGCCCCAGCATTTT
NA | TRBJ1-5 | NA | TRBV3-1/TRBV3-2 | CASSQAGDGQPQHF | TGTGCCAGCAGCCAAGCAGGGGACGGTCAGCCCCAGCATTTT
NA | TRBJ2-3 | NA | TRBV5-4 | CASSGAGTGTGDTQYF | TGTGCCAGCAGCGGAGCCGGGACGGGTACAGGGGATACGCAGTATTTT
TRBD1 | TRBJ2-4 | NA | TRBV5-4 | CASSRGQGSAKNIQYF | TGTGCCAGCAGCAGGGGACAGGGATCCGCCAAAAACATTCAGTACTTC
NA | TRBJ2-1 | NA | TRBV19 | CASSIGGTSYNEQFF | TGTGCCAGTAGTATCGGGGGTACTTCCTACAATGAGCAGTTCTTC
TRBD1 | TRBJ1-1 | NA | TRBV7-9 | CASSSRTGQGPSTEAFF | TGTGCCAGCAGCTCCCGGACGGGACAGGGCCCCAGCACTGAAGCTTTCTTT
TRBD1 | TRBJ1-2 | NA | TRBV6-5 | CASSYNEPGQGYGYTF | TGTGCCAGCAGTTACAACGAACCGGGACAGGGCTATGGCTACACCTTC
NA | TRBJ1-5 | NA | TRBV5-5 | CASSLQGVGQPQHF | TGTGCCAGCAGCTTGCAAGGGGTTGGTCAGCCCCAGCATTTT
NA | TRBJ1-3 | NA | TRBV6-4 | CATSLDRKSGNTIYF | TGTGCCACCTCTTTAGACAGAAAGTCTGGAAACACCATATATTTT
TRBD2 | TRBJ2-1 | NA | TRBV25-1 | CATSLGRDEQFF | TGTGCCACCTCCCTGGGGAGGGATGAGCAGTTCTTC
TRBD2 | TRBJ2-7 | once | TRBV3-1/TRBV3-2 | CASSPRTSGSYEQYF | TGTGCCAGCAGCCCACGGACTAGCGGGAGCTACGAGCAGTACTTC